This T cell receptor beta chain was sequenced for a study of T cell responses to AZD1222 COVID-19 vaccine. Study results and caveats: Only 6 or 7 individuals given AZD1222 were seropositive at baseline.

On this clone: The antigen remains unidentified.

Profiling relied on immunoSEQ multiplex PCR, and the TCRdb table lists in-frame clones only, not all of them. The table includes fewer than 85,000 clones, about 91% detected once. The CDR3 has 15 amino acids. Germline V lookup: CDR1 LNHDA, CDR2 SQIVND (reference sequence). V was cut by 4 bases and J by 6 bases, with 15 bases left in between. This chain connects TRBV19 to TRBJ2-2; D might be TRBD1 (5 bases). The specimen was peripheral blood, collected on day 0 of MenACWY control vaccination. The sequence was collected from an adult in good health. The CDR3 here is CASSNPGIGAGELFF. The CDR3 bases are TGTGCCAGTAGTAATCCAGGGATCGGCGCCGGGGAGCTGTTTTTT.